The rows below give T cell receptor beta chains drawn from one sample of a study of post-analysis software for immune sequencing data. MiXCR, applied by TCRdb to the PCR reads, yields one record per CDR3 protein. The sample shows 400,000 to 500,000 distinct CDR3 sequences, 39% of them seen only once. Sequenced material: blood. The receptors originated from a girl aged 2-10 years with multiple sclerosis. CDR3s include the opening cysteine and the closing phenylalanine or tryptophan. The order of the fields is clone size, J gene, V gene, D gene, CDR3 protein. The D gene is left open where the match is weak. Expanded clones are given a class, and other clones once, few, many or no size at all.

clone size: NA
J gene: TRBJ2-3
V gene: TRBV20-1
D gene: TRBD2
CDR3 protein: CSARITSGGAPDTQYF

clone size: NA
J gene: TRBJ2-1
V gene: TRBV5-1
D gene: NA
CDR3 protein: CASSLVKASSYNEQFF

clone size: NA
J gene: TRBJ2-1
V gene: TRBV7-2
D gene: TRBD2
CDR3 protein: CASSPTTSGGRYNEQFF

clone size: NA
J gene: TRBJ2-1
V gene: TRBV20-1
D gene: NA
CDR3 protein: CSSIRTPNEQFF

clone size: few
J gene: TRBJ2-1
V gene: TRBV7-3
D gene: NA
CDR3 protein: CASSSLPNERAVYNEQFF

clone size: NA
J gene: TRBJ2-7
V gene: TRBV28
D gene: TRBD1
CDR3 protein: CASSLFRGRHEQYF

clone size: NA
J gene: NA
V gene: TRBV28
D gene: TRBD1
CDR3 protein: CASSSSRDRGSLYEQYF

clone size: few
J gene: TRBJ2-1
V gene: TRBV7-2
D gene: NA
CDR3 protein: CASSSQLVYNEQFF

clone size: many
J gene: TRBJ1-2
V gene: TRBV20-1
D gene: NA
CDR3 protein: CSARDGGFSSYGYTF

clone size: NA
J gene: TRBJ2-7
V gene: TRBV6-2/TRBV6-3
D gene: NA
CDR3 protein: CASSNPLVGVSNGNEQYF

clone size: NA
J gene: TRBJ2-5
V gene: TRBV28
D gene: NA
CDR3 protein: CASSLGGYSPGETQYF

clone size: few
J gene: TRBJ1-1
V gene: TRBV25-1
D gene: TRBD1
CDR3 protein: CASIEAGGNTEAFF

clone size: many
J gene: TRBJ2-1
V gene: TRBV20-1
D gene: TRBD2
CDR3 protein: CSAFIPTSGSRNEQFF

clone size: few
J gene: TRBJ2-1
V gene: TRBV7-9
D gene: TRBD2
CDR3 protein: CASSLVAGGYDEQFF

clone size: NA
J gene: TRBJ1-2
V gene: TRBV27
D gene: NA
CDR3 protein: CASSLIGGGYGYTF

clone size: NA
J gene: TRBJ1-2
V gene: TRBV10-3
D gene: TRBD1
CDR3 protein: CAISLTGGNYGYTF

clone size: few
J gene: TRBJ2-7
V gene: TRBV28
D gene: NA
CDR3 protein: CASSLRPYEQYF

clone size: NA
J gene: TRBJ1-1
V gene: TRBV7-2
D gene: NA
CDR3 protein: CASSLWGVNTEAFF

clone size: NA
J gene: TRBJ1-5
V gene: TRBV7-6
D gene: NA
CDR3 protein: CASSLAGAGNQPQHF

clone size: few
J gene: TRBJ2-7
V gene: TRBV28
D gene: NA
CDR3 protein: CASSLRGQNYEQYF

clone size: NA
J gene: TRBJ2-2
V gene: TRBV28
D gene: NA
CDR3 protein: CASRGGALRTGELFF

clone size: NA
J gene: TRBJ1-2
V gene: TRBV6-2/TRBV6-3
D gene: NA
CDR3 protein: CASTETANYGYTF

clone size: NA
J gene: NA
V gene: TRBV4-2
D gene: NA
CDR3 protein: CASSWGREGQETQFF

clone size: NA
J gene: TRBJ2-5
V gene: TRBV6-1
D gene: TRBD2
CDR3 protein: CASTWTSGNRETQYF

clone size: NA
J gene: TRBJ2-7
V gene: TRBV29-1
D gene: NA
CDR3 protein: CSVRTLANYEQYF

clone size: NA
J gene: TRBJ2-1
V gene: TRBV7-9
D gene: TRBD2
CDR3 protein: CASTPHLAGAYNEQFF

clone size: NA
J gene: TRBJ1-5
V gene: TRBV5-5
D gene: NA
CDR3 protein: CASSLGPYLNSNQPQHF

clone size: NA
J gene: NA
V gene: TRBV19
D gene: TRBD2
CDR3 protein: CASRSSGRSYEQYF

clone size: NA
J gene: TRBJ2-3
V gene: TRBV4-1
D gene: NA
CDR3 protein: CASSQDSPSTDTQYF

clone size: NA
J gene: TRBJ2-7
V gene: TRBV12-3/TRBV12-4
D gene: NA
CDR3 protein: CATQAAGYSYEQYF

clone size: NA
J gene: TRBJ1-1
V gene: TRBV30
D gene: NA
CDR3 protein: CAAYSGTEAFF

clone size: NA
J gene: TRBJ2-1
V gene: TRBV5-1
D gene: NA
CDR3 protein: CASSLRAIYNEQFF

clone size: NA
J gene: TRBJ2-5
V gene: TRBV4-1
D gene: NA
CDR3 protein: CASTKKGDGFYNEQYF

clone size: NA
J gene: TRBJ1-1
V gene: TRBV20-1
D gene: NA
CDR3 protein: CSASRQAFEAFF

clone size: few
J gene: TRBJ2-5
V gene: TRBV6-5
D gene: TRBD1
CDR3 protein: CASSYRTQTGGETQYF

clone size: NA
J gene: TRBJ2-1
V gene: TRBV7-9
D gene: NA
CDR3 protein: CASRPSGDEQFF

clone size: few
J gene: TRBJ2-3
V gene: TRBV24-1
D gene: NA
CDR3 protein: CATSSRAGRGDTQYF

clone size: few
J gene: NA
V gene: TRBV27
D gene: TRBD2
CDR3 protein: CASSHNAGGEQYF

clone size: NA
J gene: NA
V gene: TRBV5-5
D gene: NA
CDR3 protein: CASSHLRQEYEQYF

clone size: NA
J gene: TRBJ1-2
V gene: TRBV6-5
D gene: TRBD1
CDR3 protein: CASSFTGTGFGYGYTF

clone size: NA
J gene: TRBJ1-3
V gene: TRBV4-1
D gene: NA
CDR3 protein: CASSQDNRPWDTIYF

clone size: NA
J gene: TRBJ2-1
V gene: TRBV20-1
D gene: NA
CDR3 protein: CSAPDWESYNEQFF

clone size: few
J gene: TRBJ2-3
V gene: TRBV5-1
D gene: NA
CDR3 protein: CASSLRARGSTDTQYF

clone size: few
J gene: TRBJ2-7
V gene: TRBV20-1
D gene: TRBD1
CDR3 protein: CSARDPISGDSPSYEQYF

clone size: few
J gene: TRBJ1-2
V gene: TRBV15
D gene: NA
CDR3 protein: CATSRESRVRQVYGYTF

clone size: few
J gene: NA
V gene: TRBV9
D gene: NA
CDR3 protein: CASSVGGGASGHEQYF

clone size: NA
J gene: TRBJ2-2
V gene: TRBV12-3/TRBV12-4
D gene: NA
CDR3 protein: CASNLLGAAGELFF

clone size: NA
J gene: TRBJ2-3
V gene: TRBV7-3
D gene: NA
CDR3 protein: CASSLAGFGTDTQYF

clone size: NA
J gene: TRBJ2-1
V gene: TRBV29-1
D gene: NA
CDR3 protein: CSVEWGASSYNEQFF

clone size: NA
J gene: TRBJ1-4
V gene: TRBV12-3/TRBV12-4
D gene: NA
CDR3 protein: CASSFRVGGPATNEKLFF

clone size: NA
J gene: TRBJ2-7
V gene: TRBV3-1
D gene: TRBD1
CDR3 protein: CASSPGRDRGWYEQYF